These T cell receptor beta chains were read from a single sample in a study of lymphopenia after photon versus proton radiotherapy. Sequenced by immunoSEQ multiplex PCR; TCRdb stores in-frame clones only, minus some. The table shows about 42,000 clones, with around four fifths occurring only once. The source material was peripheral blood, sampled from a patient treated with proton-based radiotherapy. Receptors were obtained from an older woman with pancreatic cancer. CDR3s include the opening cysteine and the closing phenylalanine or tryptophan. The order of the fields is CDR3 length, D gene, clone size, V gene, J gene, CDR3 DNA, CDR3 protein. The D gene is left open where the match is weak. Part of the rows lack a size; the others show once, few, many or a class for expanded clones.

cdr3_length: 15
d_call: TRBD2
clone_size: NA
v_call: TRBV27
j_call: TRBJ2-2
cdr3_nt: TGTGCCAGCAGTGTGCGGGAGGGAAACACCGGGGAGCTGTTTTTT
cdr3_aa: CASSVREGNTGELFF

cdr3_length: 13
d_call: NA
clone_size: NA
v_call: TRBV4-3
j_call: TRBJ2-1
cdr3_nt: TGCGCCAGCAGCCAAGATCGGTGGAGTGAGCAGTTCTTC
cdr3_aa: CASSQDRWSEQFF

cdr3_length: 12
d_call: NA
clone_size: once
v_call: TRBV28
j_call: TRBJ2-3
cdr3_nt: TGTGCCAGCCGCGTGTCCACAGATACGCAGTATTTT
cdr3_aa: CASRVSTDTQYF

cdr3_length: 14
d_call: NA
clone_size: NA
v_call: TRBV2
j_call: TRBJ1-4
cdr3_nt: TGTGCCAGCAGCATGGGACGTTTTAATGAAAAACTGTTTTTT
cdr3_aa: CASSMGRFNEKLFF

cdr3_length: 14
d_call: NA
clone_size: NA
v_call: TRBV5-4
j_call: TRBJ2-7
cdr3_nt: TGTGCCAGCAGCTCGTTGGGCCAGTCCTACGAGCAGTACTTC
cdr3_aa: CASSSLGQSYEQYF

cdr3_length: 14
d_call: NA
clone_size: NA
v_call: TRBV13
j_call: TRBJ1-6
cdr3_nt: TGTGCCAGCAGCTTTGGAGCACATAATTCACCCCTCCACTTT
cdr3_aa: CASSFGAHNSPLHF

cdr3_length: 14
d_call: NA
clone_size: NA
v_call: TRBV21-1
j_call: TRBJ1-2
cdr3_nt: TGTGCCAGCAGCCCACAGGGGCGCCGACATGGCTACACCTTC
cdr3_aa: CASSPQGRRHGYTF

cdr3_length: 14
d_call: NA
clone_size: NA
v_call: TRBV27
j_call: TRBJ1-3
cdr3_nt: TGTGCCAGCGGCAGCGGGGTTGGTGGAAACACCATATATTTT
cdr3_aa: CASGSGVGGNTIYF

cdr3_length: 15
d_call: NA
clone_size: NA
v_call: TRBV5-4
j_call: TRBJ2-7
cdr3_nt: TGTGCCAGCAGCGGTGGGACTTCTGCTTCCTACGAGCAGTACTTC
cdr3_aa: CASSGGTSASYEQYF

cdr3_length: 13
d_call: NA
clone_size: once
v_call: TRBV7-2
j_call: TRBJ2-7
cdr3_nt: TGTGCCAGCAGCTTAGGATCGGCGTACGAGCAGTACTTC
cdr3_aa: CASSLGSAYEQYF

cdr3_length: 14
d_call: NA
clone_size: NA
v_call: TRBV11-3
j_call: TRBJ1-1
cdr3_nt: TGTGCCAGCAGCCCCCGACAGGATTCCACTGAAGCTTTCTTT
cdr3_aa: CASSPRQDSTEAFF

cdr3_length: 15
d_call: TRBD1
clone_size: NA
v_call: TRBV19
j_call: TRBJ1-1
cdr3_nt: TGTGCCAGTAGCACACACCAGGGGGTTGACACTGAAGCTTTCTTT
cdr3_aa: CASSTHQGVDTEAFF

cdr3_length: 14
d_call: TRBD2
clone_size: few
v_call: TRBV7-2
j_call: TRBJ2-1
cdr3_nt: TGTGCCAGCAGCCTGACTAGCGGTGGGAGTGAGCAGTTCTTC
cdr3_aa: CASSLTSGGSEQFF

cdr3_length: 15
d_call: NA
clone_size: NA
v_call: TRBV28
j_call: TRBJ2-7
cdr3_nt: TGTGCCAGCAGTTATGGGGCAGGGAGCACCTACGAGCAGTACTTC
cdr3_aa: CASSYGAGSTYEQYF

cdr3_length: 14
d_call: NA
clone_size: NA
v_call: TRBV7-3
j_call: TRBJ2-1
cdr3_nt: TGTGCCAGCAGCTTAAGTCTCACAGGTAATGAGCAGTTCTTC
cdr3_aa: CASSLSLTGNEQFF

cdr3_length: 12
d_call: NA
clone_size: NA
v_call: TRBV27
j_call: TRBJ1-6
cdr3_nt: TGTGCCAGCAGTTTATTTCGTGAGCCCCTCCACTTT
cdr3_aa: CASSLFREPLHF

cdr3_length: 18
d_call: NA
clone_size: NA
v_call: TRBV9
j_call: TRBJ2-3
cdr3_nt: TGTGCCAGCAGCGTAGATGGAGGATTGGGGTCGGGGTCAGATACGCAGTATTTT
cdr3_aa: CASSVDGGLGSGSDTQYF

cdr3_length: 12
d_call: NA
clone_size: NA
v_call: TRBV11-2
j_call: TRBJ1-1
cdr3_nt: TGTGCCAGCAGCTTAGAAAGGGGAGAAGCTTTCTTT
cdr3_aa: CASSLERGEAFF

cdr3_length: 13
d_call: NA
clone_size: NA
v_call: TRBV7-2
j_call: TRBJ2-7
cdr3_nt: TGTGCCAGCAGCCAGGACTCCTCCTACGAGCAGTACTTC
cdr3_aa: CASSQDSSYEQYF

cdr3_length: 15
d_call: NA
clone_size: large
v_call: TRBV15
j_call: TRBJ2-3
cdr3_nt: TGTGCCACCAGCAACCCGAGACAGGCCTCAGATACGCAGTATTTT
cdr3_aa: CATSNPRQASDTQYF

cdr3_length: 15
d_call: NA
clone_size: NA
v_call: TRBV7-9
j_call: TRBJ1-1
cdr3_nt: TGTGCCAGCAGCTTAGGAAGCAGACAGAACACTGAAGCTTTCTTT
cdr3_aa: CASSLGSRQNTEAFF

cdr3_length: 13
d_call: TRBD2
clone_size: NA
v_call: TRBV5-4
j_call: TRBJ2-7
cdr3_nt: TGTGCCAGCAGCATTAGCGGGCAATACGAGCAGTACTTC
cdr3_aa: CASSISGQYEQYF